This is a list of T cell receptor beta chains from one sample in a study of shared clonotypes between healthy human individuals. Assay used: immunoSEQ multiplex PCR; TCRdb lists only in-frame clones, some missing. The sample holds roughly 720,000 clones, roughly 88% seen once. Specimen: memory CD8+ T cells from PBMCs. The receptors were gathered from a man younger than 30 in good health. Some clones in this sample may be carry-over from other donors' samples. CDR3s include the opening cysteine and the closing phenylalanine or tryptophan. Fields, in order: clone size, J gene, D gene, V gene, CDR3 DNA, CDR3 protein. A D gene is named only where the DNA matches it firmly. Where a row states a size, it is once, few, many or the class of an expanded clone; other rows omit it.

clone_size: -; j_call: TRBJ2-1; d_call: TRBD2; v_call: TRBV9; cdr3_nt: TGTGCCAGCAGCGTAGCGGCGGGAGTGGGTTATGAGCAGTTCTTC; cdr3_aa: CASSVAAGVGYEQFF
clone_size: -; j_call: TRBJ2-1; d_call: TRBD2; v_call: TRBV4-1; cdr3_nt: TGCGCCAGCAGCCAAGAAACCGGGAGGGTGATGAATGAGCAGTTCTTC; cdr3_aa: CASSQETGRVMNEQFF
clone_size: -; j_call: TRBJ2-5; d_call: TRBD1; v_call: TRBV15; cdr3_nt: TGTGCCACCAGCAGAGATGGGACAGAAGAGACCCAGTACTTC; cdr3_aa: CATSRDGTEETQYF
clone_size: many; j_call: TRBJ2-5; d_call: -; v_call: TRBV21-1; cdr3_nt: TGTGCCAGCAGCAAACAGGGAGAGACCCAGTACTTC; cdr3_aa: CASSKQGETQYF
clone_size: -; j_call: TRBJ2-7; d_call: -; v_call: TRBV27; cdr3_nt: TGTGCCAGCAGGTACCGGGAAACCTCCTACGAGCAGTACTTC; cdr3_aa: CASRYRETSYEQYF
clone_size: -; j_call: TRBJ2-3; d_call: -; v_call: TRBV2; cdr3_nt: TGTGCCAGCGCGGGGTCCCATCGGGCAGATACGCAGTATTTT; cdr3_aa: CASAGSHRADTQYF
clone_size: -; j_call: TRBJ1-1; d_call: -; v_call: TRBV9; cdr3_nt: TGTGCCAGCAGCGTAGCCGGAGGGGCAACTGAAGCTTTCTTT; cdr3_aa: CASSVAGGATEAFF
clone_size: -; j_call: TRBJ2-7; d_call: -; v_call: TRBV11-2; cdr3_nt: TGTGCCAGCAGCTTAATTTTGGGGTTCTACGAGCAGTACTTC; cdr3_aa: CASSLILGFYEQYF
clone_size: -; j_call: TRBJ2-2; d_call: TRBD1; v_call: TRBV5-6; cdr3_nt: TGTGCCAGTCCCGAAGACAGGGCTGACACCGGGGAGCTGTTTTTT; cdr3_aa: CASPEDRADTGELFF
clone_size: -; j_call: TRBJ2-7; d_call: TRBD1; v_call: TRBV28; cdr3_nt: TGTGCCAGCAGGGGACAGGGGTTGAACGAGCAGTACTTC; cdr3_aa: CASRGQGLNEQYF
clone_size: -; j_call: TRBJ2-7; d_call: TRBD2; v_call: TRBV5-1; cdr3_nt: TGCGCCAGCAGCTTGCCAGCGGGAGTCTCGGGAGAGCAGTACTTC; cdr3_aa: CASSLPAGVSGEQYF
clone_size: -; j_call: TRBJ1-4; d_call: -; v_call: TRBV13; cdr3_nt: TGTGCCAGCAGCTCCTCAGGGATGCAACTGTTTTTT; cdr3_aa: CASSSSGMQLFF
clone_size: -; j_call: TRBJ2-5; d_call: TRBD2; v_call: TRBV9; cdr3_nt: TGTGCCAGCAGCGTAGAATGGCGGACTAGCGGGCCCTGGGGGACCCAGTACTTC; cdr3_aa: CASSVEWRTSGPWGTQYF
clone_size: -; j_call: TRBJ1-4; d_call: TRBD1; v_call: TRBV7-2; cdr3_nt: TGTGCCAGCAGCTCAAGACAGGGGAATGAAAAACTGTTTTTT; cdr3_aa: CASSSRQGNEKLFF
clone_size: -; j_call: TRBJ2-1; d_call: -; v_call: TRBV11-2; cdr3_nt: TGTGCCAGCAGCCCCTTCATACGCGGTTTGGATGAGCAGTTCTTC; cdr3_aa: CASSPFIRGLDEQFF
clone_size: once; j_call: TRBJ1-2; d_call: TRBD1; v_call: TRBV7-2; cdr3_nt: TGTGCCAGCAGCTCCGGGACAGGGATAAACTATGGCTACACCTTC; cdr3_aa: CASSSGTGINYGYTF
clone_size: -; j_call: TRBJ2-7; d_call: TRBD2; v_call: TRBV28; cdr3_nt: TGTGCCAGCAGGTTAGCGGGAGACTACGAGCAGTACTTC; cdr3_aa: CASRLAGDYEQYF
clone_size: once; j_call: TRBJ2-7; d_call: -; v_call: TRBV28; cdr3_nt: TGTGCCAGCAGGGGAACAGGGGAGGTCTACGAGCAGTACTTC; cdr3_aa: CASRGTGEVYEQYF
clone_size: once; j_call: TRBJ2-1; d_call: TRBD2; v_call: TRBV7-9; cdr3_nt: TGTGCCAGCAGCTTGCGCAGTAGCGGGGCGTACAATGAGCAGTTCTTC; cdr3_aa: CASSLRSSGAYNEQFF
clone_size: few; j_call: TRBJ1-1; d_call: -; v_call: TRBV6-1; cdr3_nt: TGTGCCAGCAGTTTGTCAGGGGAACTGCGGGGTGAAGCTTTCTTT; cdr3_aa: CASSLSGELRGEAFF
clone_size: -; j_call: TRBJ2-7; d_call: -; v_call: TRBV5-1; cdr3_nt: TGCGCCAGCAGCTTGGTTGGTCCCCTTGTCTACGAGCAGTACTTC; cdr3_aa: CASSLVGPLVYEQYF
clone_size: -; j_call: TRBJ2-5; d_call: TRBD1; v_call: TRBV4-1; cdr3_nt: TGCGCCAGCAGCCCGGACAGGGGTGGAGAGACCCAGTACTTC; cdr3_aa: CASSPDRGGETQYF
clone_size: -; j_call: TRBJ2-3; d_call: TRBD2; v_call: TRBV9; cdr3_nt: TGTGCCAGCAGCGTAGGAACTAGCGGTCGCACAGATACGCAGTATTTT; cdr3_aa: CASSVGTSGRTDTQYF
clone_size: -; j_call: TRBJ1-5; d_call: -; v_call: TRBV9; cdr3_nt: TGTGCCAGCAGCGCCACAGGGCGCAATCAGCCCCAGCATTTT; cdr3_aa: CASSATGRNQPQHF
clone_size: many; j_call: TRBJ2-7; d_call: -; v_call: TRBV27; cdr3_nt: TGTGCCAGCAGTTCCCCCCGGGAGTGGGGCTACGAGCAGTACTTC; cdr3_aa: CASSSPREWGYEQYF
clone_size: -; j_call: TRBJ1-1; d_call: -; v_call: TRBV19; cdr3_nt: TGTGCCAGTAGTTGGGAGACAGGCATGAACACTGAAGCTTTCTTT; cdr3_aa: CASSWETGMNTEAFF
clone_size: -; j_call: TRBJ2-5; d_call: -; v_call: TRBV27; cdr3_nt: TGTGCCAGCAGTTTCGGGACGAGCGGAGAGACCCAGTACTTC; cdr3_aa: CASSFGTSGETQYF
clone_size: -; j_call: TRBJ2-1; d_call: TRBD2; v_call: TRBV28; cdr3_nt: TGTGCCAGCAGTACCCATCGGGAGGGCCTTAAGAATGAGCAGTTCTTC; cdr3_aa: CASSTHREGLKNEQFF
clone_size: -; j_call: TRBJ2-1; d_call: TRBD2; v_call: TRBV7-8; cdr3_nt: TGTGCCAGCAGCTTAGGACTAGCGGGAGGGCCGATCAATGAGCAGTTCTTC; cdr3_aa: CASSLGLAGGPINEQFF
clone_size: -; j_call: TRBJ2-5; d_call: -; v_call: TRBV9; cdr3_nt: TGTGCCAGCAGCCCCAGACGGCCCGATGAGACCCAGTACTTC; cdr3_aa: CASSPRRPDETQYF
clone_size: -; j_call: TRBJ1-5; d_call: TRBD1; v_call: TRBV4-1; cdr3_nt: TGCGCCAGCAGCCAAGATCGCAGGGGGATCCAGCCCCAGCATTTT; cdr3_aa: CASSQDRRGIQPQHF
clone_size: -; j_call: TRBJ1-2; d_call: -; v_call: TRBV27; cdr3_nt: TGTGCCAGCAGTCCGTCACAGGGAGTTAGGAACTATGGCTACACCTTC; cdr3_aa: CASSPSQGVRNYGYTF
clone_size: -; j_call: TRBJ2-1; d_call: TRBD2; v_call: TRBV7-3; cdr3_nt: TGTGCCAGCAGCTTCGGCGGGGGTAGCTCCTACAATGAGCAGTTCTTC; cdr3_aa: CASSFGGGSSYNEQFF
clone_size: once; j_call: TRBJ1-1; d_call: -; v_call: TRBV19; cdr3_nt: TGTGCCAGTAGTATGGACAGTTGGGGACTTCTGAACACTGAAGCTTTCTTT; cdr3_aa: CASSMDSWGLLNTEAFF
clone_size: -; j_call: TRBJ2-1; d_call: TRBD1; v_call: TRBV11-2; cdr3_nt: TGTGCCAGCAGGACCCGGGACAGGGACTACAATGAGCAGTTCTTC; cdr3_aa: CASRTRDRDYNEQFF
clone_size: -; j_call: TRBJ2-7; d_call: TRBD2; v_call: TRBV9; cdr3_nt: TGTGCCAGCAGCGTTGGCCCCTCGAGCGGGAGCTCCTACGAGCAGTACTTC; cdr3_aa: CASSVGPSSGSSYEQYF
clone_size: -; j_call: TRBJ1-1; d_call: -; v_call: TRBV6-4; cdr3_nt: TGTGCCAGCAGTGACCTTGGGGGGACGAACACTGAAGCTTTCTTT; cdr3_aa: CASSDLGGTNTEAFF
clone_size: -; j_call: TRBJ2-1; d_call: -; v_call: TRBV13; cdr3_nt: TGTGCCAGCAGCTTAGGCCGGAATGAGCAGTTCTTC; cdr3_aa: CASSLGRNEQFF
clone_size: -; j_call: TRBJ2-7; d_call: TRBD1; v_call: TRBV5-6; cdr3_nt: TGTGCCAGCAGCCAACGTGGGGACAGGGGCCCCTACGAGCAGTACTTC; cdr3_aa: CASSQRGDRGPYEQYF
clone_size: -; j_call: TRBJ2-7; d_call: TRBD2; v_call: TRBV6-1; cdr3_nt: TGTGCCAGCAGTGGACTAGCGGGTTTAACCGAGCAGTACTTC; cdr3_aa: CASSGLAGLTEQYF
clone_size: -; j_call: TRBJ2-7; d_call: -; v_call: TRBV30; cdr3_nt: TGTGCCTGGAGTCCTGGGACCTTCGGCACCGAGCAGTACTTC; cdr3_aa: CAWSPGTFGTEQYF
clone_size: -; j_call: TRBJ2-4; d_call: TRBD2; v_call: TRBV4-3; cdr3_nt: TGCGCCAGCAGCCAAGATAGCGGGCCCAAAAACATTCAGTACTTC; cdr3_aa: CASSQDSGPKNIQYF
clone_size: -; j_call: TRBJ2-1; d_call: -; v_call: TRBV7-9; cdr3_nt: TGTGCCAGCAGCTTAGCGGGACCAGGCTACAATGAGCAGTTCTTC; cdr3_aa: CASSLAGPGYNEQFF
clone_size: -; j_call: TRBJ1-6; d_call: TRBD1; v_call: TRBV10-3; cdr3_nt: TGTGCCACCAGGACAGGGCTAAATTCACCCCTCCACTTT; cdr3_aa: CATRTGLNSPLHF
clone_size: -; j_call: TRBJ2-5; d_call: -; v_call: TRBV4-1; cdr3_nt: TGCGCCAGCAGCCAAGGGCAGACCTACGAGTACCAAGAGACCCAGTACTTC; cdr3_aa: CASSQGQTYEYQETQYF